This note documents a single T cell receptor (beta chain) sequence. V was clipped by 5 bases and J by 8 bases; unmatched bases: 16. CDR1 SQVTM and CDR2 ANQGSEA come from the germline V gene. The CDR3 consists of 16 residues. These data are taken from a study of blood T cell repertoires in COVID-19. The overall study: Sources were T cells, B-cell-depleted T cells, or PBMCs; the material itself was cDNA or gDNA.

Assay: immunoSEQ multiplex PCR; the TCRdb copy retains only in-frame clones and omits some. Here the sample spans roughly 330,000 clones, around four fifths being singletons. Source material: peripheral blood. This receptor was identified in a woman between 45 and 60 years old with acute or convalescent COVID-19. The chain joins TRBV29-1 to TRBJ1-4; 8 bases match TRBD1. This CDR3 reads CSVRGTAGGRGEKLFF. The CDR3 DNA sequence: TGCAGCGTTCGCGGGACGGCAGGGGGCAGGGGGGAAAAACTGTTTTTT.